This entry lists 2 T cell receptor beta chains sequenced from one sample in a study of blood T cell repertoires in COVID-19. Clones were sequenced by immunoSEQ multiplex PCR, and TCRdb holds only the in-frame ones, with some missing. Found here are roughly 330,000 clones, 80% to 90% of them singletons; the top ten hold roughly 1.2%. The material sequenced was peripheral blood. The receptors were sampled from a woman aged 50 to 65 with acute or convalescent COVID-19.

The chain links TRBV2 to TRBJ1-1; TRBD1 is a possible D gene (5 bases). V lost 6 bases to trimming and J lost 8 bases, with 19 bases between them. The CDR3 totals 14 residues. The germline gives CDR1 SNHLY, CDR2 FYNNEI. CDR3 nucleotides: TGTGCCAGCAGACCGTCCGCGGGCGGGACCGAAGCTTTCTTT. Translation gives CASRPSAGGTEAFF.

This rearrangement joins TRBV28 to TRBJ1-5; weak D call: TRBD1 (5 bases). The CDR3 has 15 amino acids. Per germline, CDR1 MDHEN and CDR2 SYDVKM. V lost 7 bases, J lost 1 base, and 14 bases lay in between. In nucleotides, the CDR3 is TGTGCCAGCACCCCGGGTGGGGGGAGCAATCAGCCCCAGCATTTT. It yields the protein CASTPGGGSNQPQHF.